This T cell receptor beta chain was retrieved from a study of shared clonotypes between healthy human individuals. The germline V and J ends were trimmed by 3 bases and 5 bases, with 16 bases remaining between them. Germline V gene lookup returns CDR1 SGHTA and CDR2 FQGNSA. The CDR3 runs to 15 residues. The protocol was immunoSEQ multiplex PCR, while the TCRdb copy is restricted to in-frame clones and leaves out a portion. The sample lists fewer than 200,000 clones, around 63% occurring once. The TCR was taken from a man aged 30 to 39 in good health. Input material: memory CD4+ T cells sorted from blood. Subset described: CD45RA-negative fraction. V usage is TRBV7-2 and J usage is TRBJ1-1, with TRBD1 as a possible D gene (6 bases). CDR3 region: CASSFDEQGGTEAFF. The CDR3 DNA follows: TGTGCCAGCAGCTTCGATGAACAGGGCGGAACTGAAGCTTTCTTT.